This T cell receptor (beta chain) was sequenced for a study of cytomegalovirus exposure and HLA in healthy donors. Study findings and constraints: Later analysis found that TCR beta chains associated with HLA were more clonally expanded than other, equally common chains. Presence/absence analyses supposed approximately even sequencing depth among donors. Information on immune exposure was restricted to one variable (CMV serostatus).

Per the germline V gene, CDR1 is MNHEY and CDR2 is SMNVEV (reference sequence). V was clipped by 1 base and J by 5 bases, with 11 bases between them. CDR3 length: 14 residues. As for this clone: The antigen remains undetermined.

Researchers ran the PCR with 60 Vbeta and 13 Jbeta primers. Data came from immunoSEQ multiplex PCR; TCRdb stores just in-frame clones and leaves some out. The table shows 70,000 to 95,000 clones, with more than 75% occurring only once. The rearrangement uses TRBV27 and TRBJ1-1; D is unclear. Sequenced sample: PBMCs. The sequence was obtained from a woman aged 40 to 49 in good health and CMV-seropositive. CDR3 sequence reads: CASSLYPPGTEAFF. The DNA for the CDR3 is TGTGCCAGCAGTTTATACCCCCCGGGGACTGAAGCTTTCTTT.